One and the same sample provided the 22 T cell receptor beta chains below, sequenced in a study of blood T cell repertoires in COVID-19. Repertoires were generated with immunoSEQ multiplex PCR, while TCRdb's copy carries only in-frame clones and drops some. The repertoire has 410,000 or so clones, approximately 89% of them found once; the top ten carry around 1.5%. Sequencing was performed on peripheral blood. Every receptor here comes from a woman between 40 and 50 years old with COVID-19, enrolled during active disease.

The sample holds one count of this clone. V usage is TRBV19 and J usage is TRBJ2-2; 14 positions agree with TRBD2. CDR3 size: 19 residues. The V segment lost 3 bases and the J segment 1 base; nucleotides outside the gene matches: 7. CDR1 LNHDA and CDR2 SQIVND come from the germline V gene (reference sequence). CDR3 coding DNA: TGTGCCAGTAGTATCTCGACTAGCGGGGGGGCTGGGAACACCGGGGAGCTGTTTTTT. Translation gives CASSISTSGGAGNTGELFF.

The V call is TRBV5-6, the J call TRBJ2-5, with 8 positions matching TRBD2. Germline CDR1 reads SGHDT; CDR2 reads YYEEEE. The CDR3 totals 14 residues. V lost 4 bases and J lost 5; bases outside the gene matches: 7. CDR3 in amino acids: CASSKDPSGETQYF. CDR3 bases: TGTGCCAGCAGCAAAGACCCTAGCGGGGAGACCCAGTACTTC.

V usage is TRBV6-5 and J usage is TRBJ2-7; D is perhaps TRBD2 (5 bases). The germline V gene has CDR1 MNHEY and CDR2 SVGAGI. Between the trimmed V and J ends, which lost 7 bases and 0 bases, there was a span of 13 bases. The CDR3 has 14 amino acids. Here the CDR3 reads CASKQGLSSYEQYF. The DNA of the CDR3 is TGTGCCAGCAAGCAAGGACTTAGCTCCTACGAGCAGTACTTC.

V and J are TRBV27 and TRBJ1-3; 7 bases line up with TRBD1. Germline values: CDR1 MNHEY, CDR2 SMNVEV (reference sequence). This CDR3 is 14 amino acids long. The V gene end was trimmed by 6 bases and the J gene end by 3 bases; junction bases not matched to a gene: 5. CDR3 in amino acids: CASRQGRVGNTIYF. For the CDR3, the DNA is TGTGCCAGCAGACAGGGGAGAGTTGGAAACACCATATATTTT.

The chain carries TRBV3-1 (or the pseudogene TRBV3-2) and TRBJ1-1, with TRBD1 identical over 7 bases. This CDR3 has 13 amino acids. The germline CDR1 and CDR2 sequences are LGHDT and YNNKEL (reference sequence). V lost 4 bases and J lost 4; bases outside the gene matches: 3. The CDR3 nucleotides read TGTGCCAGCAGCCCGACAGGGACCACTGAAGCTTTCTTT. Translation gives CASSPTGTTEAFF.

CDR3 nucleotides: TGTGCCAGCAGTGGCGGGGTTAGCAATCAGCCCCAGCATTTT. Protein: CASSGGVSNQPQHF. The chain couples TRBV2 to TRBJ1-5; D is unresolved. The CDR3 has 14 residues. Germline CDR1 SNHLY, CDR2 FYNNEI. The V and J ends lost 4 bases and 0 bases respectively, with 7 bases between them.

This chain joins TRBV6-5 and TRBJ2-1; weak D call: TRBD2 (5 bases). With 0 bases removed from V and 5 bases from J, the gap between germline ends came to 14 bases. The CDR3 is made up of 16 amino acids. Germline V gene lookup returns CDR1 MNHEY and CDR2 SVGAGI. The CDR3 protein is CASSYSRVTGDNEQFF. DNA of the CDR3: TGTGCCAGCAGTTACTCGAGGGTAACCGGGGACAATGAGCAGTTCTTC.

This clone appeared once. CDR3 in amino acids: CASSLVGTGVSEQFF. CDR3 DNA: TGTGCCAGCAGCTTAGTTGGGACAGGGGTGAGTGAGCAGTTCTTC. The rearrangement joins TRBV11-2 to TRBJ2-1; TRBD1 aligns across 10 bases. J gave up 9 bases and V 1 base, and 6 bases lay outside the gene matches. Germline assignment: CDR1 SGHAT and CDR2 FQNNGV. The CDR3 is 15 residues long.

The chain recombines TRBV10-3 with TRBJ1-3; 7 bases fit TRBD1. The CDR3 totals 14 residues. Germline CDR1 is ENHRY and CDR2 is SYGVKD. The V segment lost 2 bases and the J segment 11 bases; nucleotides outside the gene matches: 9. The DNA for the CDR3 is TGTGCCATCAGTGAGATACGGCAGGGGGTCGCCATATATTTT. This codes for CAISEIRQGVAIYF.

This sequence joins TRBV5-1 and TRBJ1-3, with 12 nucleotides matching TRBD1. The CDR3 consists of 18 residues. Germline CDR1 SGHRS, CDR2 YFSETQ. The ends lost 0 bases at V and 0 bases at J; junction bases unmatched: 4. DNA of the CDR3: TGCGCCAGCAGCTTGGAGGGACAGGGGGCCCTCTCTGGAAACACCATATATTTT. The encoded protein is CASSLEGQGALSGNTIYF.

The J gene is TRBJ1-1, the V gene TRBV7-9, with 8 nucleotides matching TRBD1. This CDR3 is built from 17 residues. V trimming: 7 bases; J trimming: 0 bases; junction bases outside the gene matches: 13. The germline gives CDR1 SEHNR, CDR2 FQNEAQ (reference sequence). The CDR3 here is CASIGIRQGRMNTEAFF. The CDR3 region has the DNA TGTGCCAGCATTGGGATTAGACAGGGGCGAATGAACACTGAAGCTTTCTTT.

V gene TRBV30 combines with J gene TRBJ2-4; 7 bases align to TRBD1. The germline V gene encodes CDR1 GTSNPN and CDR2 SVGIG (reference sequence). Trimming removed 0 bases from V and 3 bases from J; junction bases left unmatched: 8. The CDR3 spans 16 residues. The CDR3 sequence is CAWSVRGQQGKNIQYF. The CDR3 coding sequence is TGTGCCTGGAGTGTAAGGGGACAGCAGGGCAAAAACATTCAGTACTTC.

The V and J genes are TRBV18 and TRBJ1-1; D ambiguous. V was pared by 1 base and J by 5 bases, with 14 bases between. Germline values: CDR1 KGHSH, CDR2 LQKENI. This CDR3 has 15 residues. The CDR3 DNA follows: TGTGCCAGCTCACCACAACGCCGCGTTTGGACTGAAGCTTTCTTT. As protein: CASSPQRRVWTEAFF.

The V and J genes are TRBV28 and TRBJ1-4; 9 positions match TRBD1. The CDR3 spans 17 residues. J gave up 6 bases and V 2 bases, and 10 bases lay outside the gene matches. Germline CDR1 reads MDHEN; CDR2 reads SYDVKM. The CDR3 reads CASSLRDRAPKDEKLFF. The CDR3, as DNA: TGTGCCAGCAGTTTAAGGGACAGGGCACCGAAGGATGAAAAACTGTTTTTT. Full variable domain (outside the CDR3, taken from reference TRBV28 and TRBJ1-4): DVKVTQSSRYLVKRTGEKVFLECVQDMDHENMFWYRQDPGLGLRLIYFSYDVKMKEKGDIPEGYSVSREKKERFSLILESASTNQTSMYLCASSLRDRAPKDEKLFFGSGTQLSVL.

By frequency in the sample, this clone is medium-sized. The chain links TRBV27 to TRBJ2-3; the match to TRBD1 covers 9 bases. The CDR3 is 14 residues long. Germline V CDR1 and CDR2: MNHEY, SMNVEV (reference sequence). The V and J ends lost 5 bases and 4 bases, in that order; junction bases with no gene match: 4. The CDR3 is CASSDRGVADTQYF. The CDR3, as DNA: TGTGCCAGCAGTGACAGGGGGGTTGCAGATACGCAGTATTTT.

The genes are TRBV12-3 or TRBV12-4 and TRBJ2-3; 8 bases are a match to TRBD2. V shed 9 bases, J shed 4 bases, and the junction held 6 bases outside the gene matches. There are 13 residues in the CDR3. For the CDR3, the DNA is TGTGCCAGTGGGGGACTAGTCCCAGATACGCAGTATTTT. This encodes CASGGLVPDTQYF.

The rearrangement uses TRBV18 and TRBJ1-2; no clear D. This CDR3 region has 13 residues. Germline assignment: CDR1 KGHSH and CDR2 LQKENI. Between the trimmed V and J ends, which lost 3 bases and 6 bases, there was a span of 11 bases. CDR3 amino acids: CASSPLPRDGYTF. DNA for the CDR3: TGTGCCAGCTCACCTCTACCTCGGGATGGCTACACCTTC.

The chain uses TRBV18 and TRBJ1-1, with D maybe TRBD1 (5 bases). V was pared by 7 bases and J by 5 bases, with 17 bases between. This CDR3 is built from 14 residues. CDR1 KGHSH and CDR2 LQKENI come from the germline V gene. In DNA, the CDR3 is TGTGCCAGCTGTTCCGGGGGGGGACGGACTGAAGCTTTCTTT. This codes for CASCSGGGRTEAFF.

V is TRBV7-2 and J is TRBJ2-7, with a tentative D call TRBD2 (5 bases). The V and J ends lost 5 bases and 1 base respectively, with 12 bases between them. The CDR3 is 14 amino acids. Germline CDR1 SGHTA, CDR2 FQGNSA. The CDR3 sequence: CASSLLGGSYEQYF. CDR3 coding DNA: TGTGCCAGCAGCCTGTTAGGCGGGTCCTACGAGCAGTACTTC.

A single count supports this clone. The chain recombines TRBV9 with TRBJ2-2; a weak D match, TRBD1 (6 bases). Germline V gives CDR1 SGDLS, CDR2 YYNGEE. The germline V and J ends were trimmed by 4 bases and 1 base, with 17 bases remaining between them. The CDR3 loop spans 17 amino acids. The CDR3 reads CASSSGPGAGNTGELFF. In nucleotides, the CDR3 is TGTGCCAGCAGCTCAGGACCAGGGGCGGGGAACACCGGGGAGCTGTTTTTT.

The rearrangement uses TRBV28 and TRBJ2-1, with 9 bases lining up with TRBD2. CDR3 length: 17 residues. Losses at the gene ends were 4 bases for V and 3 bases for J; bases not matched to a gene: 10. Looked up from germline, CDR1 is MDHEN and CDR2 is SYDVKM. CDR3 sequence (DNA): TGTGCCAGCAGTTCCTCCCCTAGCGGGGCCCTCTACAATGAGCAGTTCTTC. It specifies CASSSSPSGALYNEQFF. The full variable domain, with the rest looked up from reference TRBV28 and TRBJ2-1, is DVKVTQSSRYLVKRTGEKVFLECVQDMDHENMFWYRQDPGLGLRLIYFSYDVKMKEKGDIPEGYSVSREKKERFSLILESASTNQTSMYLCASSSSPSGALYNEQFFGPGTRLTVL.

This rearrangement joins TRBV6-5 to TRBJ1-2, with 8 positions matching TRBD1. This CDR3 has 15 residues. Per germline, CDR1 MNHEY and CDR2 SVGAGI. J lost 2 bases, V lost 0 bases, and 2 bases had no gene match. This chain's CDR3 is CASSYSWTGNYGYTF. The CDR3 bases are TGTGCCAGCAGTTACTCGTGGACAGGGAACTATGGCTACACCTTC.